Below are 3 T cell receptor beta chains sequenced from a single sample in a study of T cells in narcolepsy. Libraries were prepared by immunoSEQ multiplex PCR; TCRdb keeps only in-frame clonotypes and omits some of them. The sample holds roughly 13,000 clones; roughly 91% are singletons and the top ten take approximately 1.8%. Sample: CD45RA- memory CD4+ T cells from PBMCs. The receptors derive from a human donor with narcolepsy.

This clone was picked up a small number of times. The chain is built from TRBV13 and TRBJ1-3; 7 bases fit TRBD1. This CDR3 comprises 14 residues. The V segment lost 5 bases and the J segment 3 bases; nucleotides outside the gene matches: 4. Looked up from germline, CDR1 is PRHDT and CDR2 is FYEKMQ (reference sequence). CDR3 sequence reads: CASSKGGFGNTIYF. CDR3 bases: TGTGCCAGCAGCAAAGGGGGCTTTGGAAACACCATATATTTT.

The rearrangement links TRBV2 to TRBJ1-1; tentatively, D is TRBD1 (5 bases). Germline V gene data show CDR1 as SNHLY and CDR2 as FYNNEI. CDR3 length: 14 residues. V lost 6 bases and J 1 base, leaving 12 bases between the germline ends. The CDR3 DNA follows: TGTGCCAGCAGGAGCGGGACGGAGAACACTGAAGCTTTCTTT. This gives the protein CASRSGTENTEAFF.

The chain uses TRBV29-1 and TRBJ1-2, with D possibly TRBD1 on 5 matching bases. The V gene's germline CDR1 is SQVTM and CDR2 ANQGSEA. This CDR3 has 11 amino acids. V was cut by 4 bases and J by 3 bases, with 6 bases left in between. The CDR3 loop is CSVGGDYGYTF. CDR3 sequence (DNA): TGCAGCGTTGGGGGGGACTATGGCTACACCTTC.